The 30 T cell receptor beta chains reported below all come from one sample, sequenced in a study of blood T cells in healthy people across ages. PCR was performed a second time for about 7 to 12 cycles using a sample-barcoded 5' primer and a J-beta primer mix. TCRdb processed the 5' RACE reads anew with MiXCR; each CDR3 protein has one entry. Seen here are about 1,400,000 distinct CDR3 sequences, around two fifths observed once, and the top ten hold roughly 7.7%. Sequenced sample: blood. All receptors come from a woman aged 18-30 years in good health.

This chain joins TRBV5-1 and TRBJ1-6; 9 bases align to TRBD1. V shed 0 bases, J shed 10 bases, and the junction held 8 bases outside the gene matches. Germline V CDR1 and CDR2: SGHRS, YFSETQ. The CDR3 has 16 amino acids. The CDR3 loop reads CASSLGQGGSESPLHF. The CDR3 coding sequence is TGCGCCAGCAGCTTGGGACAGGGGGGATCCGAATCACCCCTCCACTTT.

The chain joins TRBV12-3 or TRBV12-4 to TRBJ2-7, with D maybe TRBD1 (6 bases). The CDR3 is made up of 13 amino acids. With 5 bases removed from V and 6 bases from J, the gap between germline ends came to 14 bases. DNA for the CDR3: TGTGCCAGCAGTCAAGCAGGGGTTATCGAGCAGTACTTC. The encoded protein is CASSQAGVIEQYF.

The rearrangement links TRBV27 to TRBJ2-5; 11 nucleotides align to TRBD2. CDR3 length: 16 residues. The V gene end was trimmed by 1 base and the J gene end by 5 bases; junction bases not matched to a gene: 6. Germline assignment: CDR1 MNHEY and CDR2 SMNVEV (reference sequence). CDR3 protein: CASSLWGTSGWETQYF. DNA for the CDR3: TGTGCCAGCAGTTTATGGGGGACTAGCGGTTGGGAGACCCAGTACTTC.

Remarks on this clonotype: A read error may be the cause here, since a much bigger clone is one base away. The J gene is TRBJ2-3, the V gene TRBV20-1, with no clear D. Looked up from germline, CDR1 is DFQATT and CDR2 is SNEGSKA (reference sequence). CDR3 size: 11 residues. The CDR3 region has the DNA TGCAGTGCTAGGTTCACAGATGCGCAGTATTTT. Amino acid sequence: CSARFTDAQYF.

CDR3 amino acids: CASSNSGQMGPYEQYF. Written as DNA, the CDR3 is TGTGCCAGCAGTAATTCTGGGCAGATGGGCCCCTACGAGCAGTACTTC. V is TRBV25-1 and J is TRBJ2-7; no firm D call. The length of the CDR3 is 16 residues. CDR1 is MGHDK and CDR2 is SYGVNS in the germline V gene. Trimming took 5 bases from V and 2 from J, leaving 19 bases between them.

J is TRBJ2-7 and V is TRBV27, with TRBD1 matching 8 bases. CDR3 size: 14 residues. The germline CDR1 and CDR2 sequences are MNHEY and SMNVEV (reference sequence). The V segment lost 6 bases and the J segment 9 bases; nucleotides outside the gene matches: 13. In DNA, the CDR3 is TGTGCCAGCAGCCCTCACTCGACAGGGGATGTGCAGTACTTC. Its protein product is CASSPHSTGDVQYF.

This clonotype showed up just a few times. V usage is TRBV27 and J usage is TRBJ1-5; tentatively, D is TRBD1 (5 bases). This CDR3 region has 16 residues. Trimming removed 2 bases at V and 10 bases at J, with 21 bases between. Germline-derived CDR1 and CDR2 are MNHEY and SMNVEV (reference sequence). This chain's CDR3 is CASSLVFERGRGPQHF. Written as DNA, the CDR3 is TGTGCCAGCAGTTTAGTTTTCGAGAGGGGCCGGGGACCCCAGCATTTT.

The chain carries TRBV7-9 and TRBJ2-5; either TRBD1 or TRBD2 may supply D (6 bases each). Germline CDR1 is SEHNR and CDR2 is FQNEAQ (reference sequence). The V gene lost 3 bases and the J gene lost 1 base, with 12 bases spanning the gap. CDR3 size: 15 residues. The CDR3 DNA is TGTGCCAGCAGCTTGACGGGGGCCGTCCAAGAGACCCAGTACTTC. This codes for CASSLTGAVQETQYF.

CDR3 coding DNA: TGTGCCAGCAGTCCTCGGACAGGGAAAACTAATGAAAAACTGTTTTTT. It specifies CASSPRTGKTNEKLFF. The rearrangement joins TRBV27 to TRBJ1-4; TRBD1 aligns across 8 bases. Per germline, CDR1 MNHEY and CDR2 SMNVEV (reference sequence). Trimming cost V 5 bases and J 1 base; bases outside gene matches: 6. The CDR3 consists of 16 residues.

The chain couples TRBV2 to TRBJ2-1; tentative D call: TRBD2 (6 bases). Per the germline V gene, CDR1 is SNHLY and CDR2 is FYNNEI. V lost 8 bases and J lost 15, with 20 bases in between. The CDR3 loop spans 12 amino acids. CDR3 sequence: CASGEIEGRRFF. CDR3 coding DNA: TGTGCCAGCGGAGAGATCGAGGGGAGGCGGTTCTTC.

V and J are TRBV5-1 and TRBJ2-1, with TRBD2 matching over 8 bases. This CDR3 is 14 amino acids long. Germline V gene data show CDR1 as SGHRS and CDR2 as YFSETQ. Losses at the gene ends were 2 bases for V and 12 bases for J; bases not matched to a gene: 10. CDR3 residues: CASSFGGAVGVQFF. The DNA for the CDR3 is TGCGCCAGCAGCTTCGGGGGGGCGGTCGGCGTGCAGTTCTTC. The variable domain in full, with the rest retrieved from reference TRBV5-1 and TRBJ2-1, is KAGVTQTPRYLIKTRGQQVTLSCSPISGHRSVSWYQQTPGQGLQFLFEYFSETQRNKGNFPGRFSGRQFSNSRSEMNVSTLELGDSALYLCASSFGGAVGVQFFGPGTRLTVL.

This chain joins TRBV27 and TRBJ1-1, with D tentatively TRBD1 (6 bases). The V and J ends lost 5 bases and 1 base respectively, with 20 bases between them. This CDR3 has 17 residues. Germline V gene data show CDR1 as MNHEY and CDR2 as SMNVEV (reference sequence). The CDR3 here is CASSPSGGGAWNTEAFF. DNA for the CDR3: TGTGCCAGCAGTCCATCCGGGGGGGGCGCCTGGAACACTGAAGCTTTCTTT.

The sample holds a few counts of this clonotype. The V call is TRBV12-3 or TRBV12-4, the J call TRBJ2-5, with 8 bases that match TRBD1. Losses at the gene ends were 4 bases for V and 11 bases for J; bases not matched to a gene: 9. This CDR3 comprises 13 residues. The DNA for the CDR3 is TGTGCCAGCAGTTCCGGGACAGGCGGCTCGCAGTACTTC. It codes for CASSSGTGGSQYF.

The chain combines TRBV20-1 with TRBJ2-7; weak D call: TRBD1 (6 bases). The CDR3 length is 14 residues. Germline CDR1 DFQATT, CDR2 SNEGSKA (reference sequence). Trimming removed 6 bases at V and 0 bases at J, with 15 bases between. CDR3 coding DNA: TGCAGTGCCACAAGGGACAAATTCTCCTACGAGCAGTACTTC. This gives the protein CSATRDKFSYEQYF.

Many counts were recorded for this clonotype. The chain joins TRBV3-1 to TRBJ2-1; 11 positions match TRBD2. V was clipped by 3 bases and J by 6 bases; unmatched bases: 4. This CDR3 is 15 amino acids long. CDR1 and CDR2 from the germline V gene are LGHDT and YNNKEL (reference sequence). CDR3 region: CASSHSGRVTNEQFF. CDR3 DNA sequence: TGTGCCAGCAGCCATAGCGGGAGGGTTACCAATGAGCAGTTCTTC.

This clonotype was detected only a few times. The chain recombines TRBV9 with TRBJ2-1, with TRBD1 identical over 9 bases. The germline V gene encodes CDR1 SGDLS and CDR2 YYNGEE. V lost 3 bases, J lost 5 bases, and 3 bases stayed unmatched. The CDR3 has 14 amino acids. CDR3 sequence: CASSAGTGHNEQFF. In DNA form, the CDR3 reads TGTGCCAGCAGCGCCGGGACAGGGCACAATGAGCAGTTCTTC.

Here the CDR3 reads CASSPEDRLTDTQYF. The CDR3 DNA sequence: TGTGCCAGCTCACCAGAGGACAGGCTCACAGATACGCAGTATTTT. The J gene is TRBJ2-3, the V gene TRBV18; 7 bases are a match to TRBD1. Per the germline V gene, CDR1 is KGHSH and CDR2 is LQKENI. V dropped 2 bases and J dropped 2; count of bases not matched to a gene: 4. The CDR3 contains 15 residues.

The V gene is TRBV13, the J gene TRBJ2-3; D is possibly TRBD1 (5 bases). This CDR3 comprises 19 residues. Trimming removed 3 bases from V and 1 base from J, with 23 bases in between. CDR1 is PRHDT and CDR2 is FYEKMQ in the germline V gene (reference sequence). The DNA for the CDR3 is TGTGCCAGCAGCTTGCCCGAGGACATAGGCCCTGCCGGCACAGATACGCAGTATTTT. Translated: CASSLPEDIGPAGTDTQYF.

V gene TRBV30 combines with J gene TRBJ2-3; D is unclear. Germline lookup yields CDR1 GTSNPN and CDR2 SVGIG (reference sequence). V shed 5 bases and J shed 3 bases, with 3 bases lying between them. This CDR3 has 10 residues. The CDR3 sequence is CAWLTDTQYF. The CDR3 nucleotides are TGTGCCTGGTTAACAGATACGCAGTATTTT.

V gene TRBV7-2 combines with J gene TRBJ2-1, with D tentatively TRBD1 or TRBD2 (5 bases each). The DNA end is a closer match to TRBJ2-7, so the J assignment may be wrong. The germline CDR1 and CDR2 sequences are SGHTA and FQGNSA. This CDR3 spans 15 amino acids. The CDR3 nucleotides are TGTGCCAGCAGCTTAAGTCCGGGGCGCTACAATGAGCAGTACTTC. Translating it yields CASSLSPGRYNEQYF.

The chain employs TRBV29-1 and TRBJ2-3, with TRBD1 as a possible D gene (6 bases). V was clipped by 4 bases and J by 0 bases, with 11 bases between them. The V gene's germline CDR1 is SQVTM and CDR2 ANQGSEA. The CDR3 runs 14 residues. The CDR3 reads CSVVSDSSTDTQYF. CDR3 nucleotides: TGCAGCGTTGTTTCGGACAGCAGCACAGATACGCAGTATTTT.

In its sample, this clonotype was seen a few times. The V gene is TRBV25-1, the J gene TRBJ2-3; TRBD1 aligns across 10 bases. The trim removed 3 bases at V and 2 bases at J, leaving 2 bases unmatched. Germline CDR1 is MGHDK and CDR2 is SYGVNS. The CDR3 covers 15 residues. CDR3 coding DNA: TGTGCCAGCAGTGAGGGACAGGGGAACACAGATACGCAGTATTTT. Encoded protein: CASSEGQGNTDTQYF. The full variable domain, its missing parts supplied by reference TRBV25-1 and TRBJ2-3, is EADIYQTPRYLVIGTGKKITLECSQTMGHDKMYWYQQDPGMELHLIHYSYGVNSTEKGDLSSESTVSRIRTEHFPLTLESARPSHTSQYLCASSEGQGNTDTQYFGPGTRLTVL.

CDR3 nucleotide sequence: TGTGCCAGCAGCCGGGAAGCGGGAGAGAGGACGCAGTATTTT. Translated, it gives CASSREAGERTQYF. The chain recombines TRBV14 with TRBJ2-3; TRBD2 matches at 8 bases. Unmatched junction bases numbered 9, after V lost 4 bases and J lost 9 bases. CDR1 is SGHDN and CDR2 is FVKESK in the germline V gene. There are 14 residues in the CDR3.

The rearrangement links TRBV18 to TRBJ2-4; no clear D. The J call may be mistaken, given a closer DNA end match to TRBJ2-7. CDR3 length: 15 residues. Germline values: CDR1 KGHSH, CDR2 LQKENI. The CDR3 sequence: CASSPSSAQVYEQYF. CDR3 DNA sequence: TGTGCCAGCTCACCCTCCTCAGCGCAGGTCTACGAGCAGTACTTC.

The CDR3 coding sequence is TGTGCCACCAGTGATCCCCTATTGGACAGGCTAGCCGAGACAATGAACACTGAAGCTTTCTTT. Encoded protein: CATSDPLLDRLAETMNTEAFF. The rearrangement links TRBV24-1 to TRBJ1-1; 7 nucleotides match TRBD1. Germline trimming cut 3 bases from V and 0 bases from J; bases unmatched to any gene: 21. The CDR3 is made up of 21 amino acids. Germline loops: CDR1 KGHDR, CDR2 SFDVKD.

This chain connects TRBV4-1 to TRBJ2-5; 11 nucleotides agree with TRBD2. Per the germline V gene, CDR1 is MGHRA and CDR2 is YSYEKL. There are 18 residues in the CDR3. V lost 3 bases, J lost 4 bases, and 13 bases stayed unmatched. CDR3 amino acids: CASSHKTSGDPEGETQYF. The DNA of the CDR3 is TGCGCCAGCAGCCACAAGACTAGCGGGGACCCCGAAGGAGAGACCCAGTACTTC.

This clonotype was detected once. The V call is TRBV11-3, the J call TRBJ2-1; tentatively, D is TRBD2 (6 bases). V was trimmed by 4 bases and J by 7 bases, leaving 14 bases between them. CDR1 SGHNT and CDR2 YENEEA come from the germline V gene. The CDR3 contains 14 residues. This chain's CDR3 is CASSSGRAGNEQFF. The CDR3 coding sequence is TGTGCCAGCAGCTCTGGAAGGGCGGGAAATGAGCAGTTCTTC.

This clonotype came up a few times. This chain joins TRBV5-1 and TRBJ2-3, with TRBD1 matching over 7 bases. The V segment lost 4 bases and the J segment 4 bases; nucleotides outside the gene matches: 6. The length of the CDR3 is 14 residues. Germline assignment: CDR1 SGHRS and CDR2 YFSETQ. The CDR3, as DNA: TGCGCCAGCAGCCCTGGGACAGCTCCAGATACGCAGTATTTT. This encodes CASSPGTAPDTQYF. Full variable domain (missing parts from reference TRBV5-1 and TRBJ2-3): KAGVTQTPRYLIKTRGQQVTLSCSPISGHRSVSWYQQTPGQGLQFLFEYFSETQRNKGNFPGRFSGRQFSNSRSEMNVSTLELGDSALYLCASSPGTAPDTQYFGPGTRLTVL.

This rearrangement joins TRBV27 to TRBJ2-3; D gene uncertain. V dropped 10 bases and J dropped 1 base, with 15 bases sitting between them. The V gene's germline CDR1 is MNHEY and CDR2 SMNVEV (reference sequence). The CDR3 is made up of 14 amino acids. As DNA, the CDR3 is TGTGCCACCGGAAGGGCAGAGGGCACAGATACGCAGTATTTT. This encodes CATGRAEGTDTQYF.

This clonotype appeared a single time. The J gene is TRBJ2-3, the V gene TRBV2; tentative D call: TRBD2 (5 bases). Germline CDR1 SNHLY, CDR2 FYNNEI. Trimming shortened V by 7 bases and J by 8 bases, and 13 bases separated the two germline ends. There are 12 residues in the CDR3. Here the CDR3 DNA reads TGTGCCAGCAAGGTCGACGCGGGTACGCAGTATTTT. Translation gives CASKVDAGTQYF.